This section outlines one TCR beta chain sequence together with its context. The data are from a study of blood T cell repertoires in COVID-19. Repertoires were generated with immunoSEQ multiplex PCR, while TCRdb's copy carries only in-frame clones and drops some. Among approximately 230,000 clones, around 89% were seen once, and the ten largest hold approximately 6%. Germline values: CDR1 SGHTS, CDR2 YDEGEE. The CDR3 runs 15 residues. Deletions cut 0 bases from V and 4 bases from J, with 11 bases between. Specimen: peripheral blood. V gene TRBV5-8 combines with J gene TRBJ1-5; a possible D gene is TRBD1 (5 bases). The source of this sequence is a woman aged 25 to 39 with COVID-19, enrolled during active disease. The CDR3 loop reads CASSLVGSGNQPQHF. DNA of the CDR3: TGTGCCAGCAGCTTGGTAGGGTCAGGGAATCAGCCCCAGCATTTT.